The rows below give T cell receptor beta chains drawn from one sample of a study of graft-versus-host responses after intestinal transplantation. Repertoires were generated with immunoSEQ multiplex PCR, while TCRdb's copy carries only in-frame clones and drops some. The sample carries approximately 100,000 clones, about 82% recorded once. The material was PBMCs, obtained 255 days after intestinal transplant. These receptors were obtained from a human patient who received an intestinal transplant, so some T cells may come from the graft donor. The CDR3 runs from the conserved cysteine through the conserved F or W. Each record gives: J gene, V gene, CDR3 protein.

J gene: TRBJ2-5; V gene: TRBV6-5; CDR3 protein: CASSLAGGREAQYF
J gene: TRBJ2-4; V gene: TRBV2; CDR3 protein: CASSPNSLAKNIQYF
J gene: TRBJ2-2; V gene: TRBV19; CDR3 protein: CASSRGRVLDTGELFF
J gene: TRBJ1-2; V gene: TRBV10-3; CDR3 protein: CATRFRETYGYTF
J gene: TRBJ2-7; V gene: TRBV11-2; CDR3 protein: CASSSPRLAATYEQYF
J gene: TRBJ2-2; V gene: TRBV7-3; CDR3 protein: CASSLGGRNTGELFF
J gene: TRBJ2-3; V gene: TRBV14; CDR3 protein: CASSHGHNGARTDTQYF
J gene: TRBJ1-2; V gene: TRBV28; CDR3 protein: CASSFPLDHYGYTF
J gene: TRBJ2-3; V gene: TRBV4-1; CDR3 protein: CASSHPGLAGDTDTQYF
J gene: TRBJ2-7; V gene: TRBV6-1; CDR3 protein: CASSPLALAGYEQYF
J gene: TRBJ1-2; V gene: TRBV9; CDR3 protein: CASSVLGQGVYGYTF
J gene: TRBJ2-2; V gene: TRBV19; CDR3 protein: CASSITDYTGELFF
J gene: TRBJ1-2; V gene: TRBV7-9; CDR3 protein: CASSLGGAGYTF
J gene: TRBJ2-5; V gene: TRBV6-6; CDR3 protein: CASSYRTGDTWETQYF
J gene: TRBJ2-3; V gene: TRBV29-1; CDR3 protein: CSVERDRGRTDTQYF
J gene: TRBJ1-6; V gene: TRBV19; CDR3 protein: CASSTFLDSQNSPLHF
J gene: TRBJ1-3; V gene: TRBV5-4; CDR3 protein: CASSFDGNTIYF
J gene: TRBJ1-5; V gene: TRBV28; CDR3 protein: CASSSHTGLSNQPQHF
J gene: TRBJ1-3; V gene: TRBV4-1; CDR3 protein: CASSHFGQGHGNTIYF
J gene: TRBJ2-1; V gene: TRBV9; CDR3 protein: CASSAAGQGVDEQFF
J gene: TRBJ2-4; V gene: TRBV5-5; CDR3 protein: CASSLDGIAKNIQYF
J gene: TRBJ1-5; V gene: TRBV6-1; CDR3 protein: CASHWKDNQPQHF
J gene: TRBJ2-7; V gene: TRBV2; CDR3 protein: CASGRQGAYEQYF
J gene: TRBJ2-3; V gene: TRBV28; CDR3 protein: CASSPIGRAITDTQYF
J gene: TRBJ2-7; V gene: TRBV19; CDR3 protein: CASSPWDLPAKFQYF
J gene: TRBJ2-3; V gene: TRBV29-1; CDR3 protein: CSAGTGYTDTQYF
J gene: TRBJ2-5; V gene: TRBV5-6; CDR3 protein: CASSPDREETQYF
J gene: TRBJ1-6; V gene: TRBV6-1; CDR3 protein: CASSEARGGNSPLHF
J gene: TRBJ2-1; V gene: TRBV5-6; CDR3 protein: CASSLERRNNEQFF
J gene: TRBJ2-4; V gene: TRBV6-4; CDR3 protein: CASSDSNGDQYF
J gene: TRBJ1-5; V gene: TRBV19; CDR3 protein: CASSIWGTDGYSNQPQHF
J gene: TRBJ2-1; V gene: TRBV27; CDR3 protein: CASSAYNEQFF
J gene: TRBJ2-2; V gene: TRBV4-3; CDR3 protein: CASSPQFDGELFF
J gene: TRBJ2-3; V gene: TRBV7-9; CDR3 protein: CASSPQDTQYF
J gene: TRBJ1-5; V gene: TRBV2; CDR3 protein: CASSENLVGRLFNQPQHF
J gene: TRBJ1-2; V gene: TRBV5-4; CDR3 protein: CASSPQVHGRGVYGYTF
J gene: TRBJ2-7; V gene: TRBV4-2; CDR3 protein: CASSQSTSGGASEQYF
J gene: TRBJ1-4; V gene: TRBV2; CDR3 protein: CASQEEATNEKLFF
J gene: TRBJ2-1; V gene: TRBV7-9; CDR3 protein: CASSYTGSDIYNEQFF
J gene: TRBJ2-1; V gene: TRBV2; CDR3 protein: CASRLASGSNEQFF
J gene: TRBJ1-6; V gene: TRBV5-6; CDR3 protein: CASSLVGAGADWNSPLHF
J gene: TRBJ1-4; V gene: TRBV4-2; CDR3 protein: CASSKGGGTGEEKLFF
J gene: TRBJ1-1; V gene: TRBV5-1; CDR3 protein: CASRTRTSHLSNTEAFF
J gene: TRBJ2-7; V gene: TRBV7-2; CDR3 protein: CASSLRTGVPYEQYF
J gene: TRBJ2-1; V gene: TRBV4-1; CDR3 protein: CASSQVTSGKPEQFF
J gene: TRBJ1-4; V gene: TRBV30; CDR3 protein: CAWSGQGGGEKLFF
J gene: TRBJ2-7; V gene: TRBV2; CDR3 protein: CASSVYEQYF
J gene: TRBJ1-6; V gene: TRBV6-5; CDR3 protein: CASSLGGSPLHF